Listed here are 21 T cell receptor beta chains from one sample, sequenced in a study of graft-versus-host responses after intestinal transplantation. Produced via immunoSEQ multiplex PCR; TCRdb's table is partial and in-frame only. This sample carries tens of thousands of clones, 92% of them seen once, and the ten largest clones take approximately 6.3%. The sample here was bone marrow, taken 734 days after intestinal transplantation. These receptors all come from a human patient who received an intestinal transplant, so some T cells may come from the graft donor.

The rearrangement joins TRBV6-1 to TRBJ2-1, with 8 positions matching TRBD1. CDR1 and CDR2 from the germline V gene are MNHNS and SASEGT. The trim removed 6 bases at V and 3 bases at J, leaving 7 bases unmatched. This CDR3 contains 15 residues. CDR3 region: CASSLETGGYNEQFF. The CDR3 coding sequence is TGTGCCAGCAGCCTGGAAACAGGGGGCTACAATGAGCAGTTCTTC.

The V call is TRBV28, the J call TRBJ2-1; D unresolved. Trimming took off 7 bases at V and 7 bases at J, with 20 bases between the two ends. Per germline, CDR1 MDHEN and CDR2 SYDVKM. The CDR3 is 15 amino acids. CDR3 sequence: CASTPERPARNEQFF. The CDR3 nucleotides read TGTGCCAGCACCCCCGAACGACCAGCGAGGAATGAGCAGTTCTTC.

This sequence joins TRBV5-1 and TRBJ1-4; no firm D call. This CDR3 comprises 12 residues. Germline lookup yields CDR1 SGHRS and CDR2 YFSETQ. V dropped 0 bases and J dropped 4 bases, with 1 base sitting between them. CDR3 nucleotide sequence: TGCGCCAGCAGCTTGGATAATGAAAAACTGTTTTTT. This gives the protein CASSLDNEKLFF.

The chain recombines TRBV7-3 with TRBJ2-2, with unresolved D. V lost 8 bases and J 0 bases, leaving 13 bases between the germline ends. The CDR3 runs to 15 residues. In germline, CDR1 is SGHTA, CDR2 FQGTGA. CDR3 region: CASGPSGTNTGELFF. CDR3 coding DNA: TGTGCCAGCGGACCTTCTGGGACGAACACCGGGGAGCTGTTTTTT.

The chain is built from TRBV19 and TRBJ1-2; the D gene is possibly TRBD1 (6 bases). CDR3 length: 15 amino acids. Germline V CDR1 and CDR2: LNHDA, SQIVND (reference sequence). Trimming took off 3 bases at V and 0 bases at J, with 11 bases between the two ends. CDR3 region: CASSMGASANYGYTF. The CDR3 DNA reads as TGTGCCAGTAGTATGGGGGCATCAGCTAACTATGGCTACACCTTC.

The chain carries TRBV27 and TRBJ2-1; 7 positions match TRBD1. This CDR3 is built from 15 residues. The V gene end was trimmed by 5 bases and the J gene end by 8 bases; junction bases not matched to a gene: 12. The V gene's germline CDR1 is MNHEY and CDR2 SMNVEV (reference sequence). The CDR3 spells CASSLPRDRGDEQFF. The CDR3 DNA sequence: TGTGCCAGCAGTCTACCCCGGGACAGAGGCGATGAGCAGTTCTTC.

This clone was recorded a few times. In DNA, the CDR3 is TGTGCCAGCGTGGACAGGGGGCCTTACAATGAGCAGTTCTTC. This translates into CASVDRGPYNEQFF. The chain has TRBV6-1 and TRBJ2-1; 11 nucleotides align to TRBD1. Germline CDR1 and CDR2: MNHNS and SASEGT. The CDR3 totals 14 residues. V lost 8 bases to trimming and J lost 4 bases; unmatched junction nucleotides: 4.

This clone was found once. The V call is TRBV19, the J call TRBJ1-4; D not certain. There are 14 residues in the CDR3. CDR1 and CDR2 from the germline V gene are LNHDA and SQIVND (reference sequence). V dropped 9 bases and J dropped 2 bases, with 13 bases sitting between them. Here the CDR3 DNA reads TGTGCCAGCTCCCCGGGTGGCACTAATGAAAAACTGTTTTTT. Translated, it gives CASSPGGTNEKLFF.

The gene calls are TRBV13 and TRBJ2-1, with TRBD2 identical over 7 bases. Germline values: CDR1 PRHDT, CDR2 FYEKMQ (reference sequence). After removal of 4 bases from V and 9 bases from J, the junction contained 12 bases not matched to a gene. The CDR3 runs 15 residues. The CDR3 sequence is CASSYNLPPGGEQFF. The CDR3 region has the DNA TGTGCCAGCAGCTACAACCTTCCCCCGGGGGGTGAGCAGTTCTTC.

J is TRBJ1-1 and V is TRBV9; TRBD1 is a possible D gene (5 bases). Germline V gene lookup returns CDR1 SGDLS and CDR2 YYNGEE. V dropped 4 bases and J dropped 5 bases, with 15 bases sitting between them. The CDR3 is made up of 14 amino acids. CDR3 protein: CASSPGGVGTEAFF. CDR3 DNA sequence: TGTGCCAGCAGCCCGGGGGGGGTTGGGACTGAAGCTTTCTTT.

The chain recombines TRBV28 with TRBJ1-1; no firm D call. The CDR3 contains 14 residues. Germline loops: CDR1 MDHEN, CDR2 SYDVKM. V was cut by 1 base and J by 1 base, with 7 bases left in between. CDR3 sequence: CASSLLARNTEAFF. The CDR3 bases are TGTGCCAGCAGTTTATTGGCCAGGAACACTGAAGCTTTCTTT. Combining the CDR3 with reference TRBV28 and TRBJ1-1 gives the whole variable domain DVKVTQSSRYLVKRTGEKVFLECVQDMDHENMFWYRQDPGLGLRLIYFSYDVKMKEKGDIPEGYSVSREKKERFSLILESASTNQTSMYLCASSLLARNTEAFFGQGTRLTVV.

The CDR3 DNA follows: TGTGCCTCCCCCTCCTACGAGCAGTACTTC. Amino acid sequence: CASPSYEQYF. This chain connects TRBV30 to TRBJ2-7; D unclear. Trimming shortened V by 7 bases and J by 0 bases, and 4 bases separated the two germline ends. CDR1 is GTSNPN and CDR2 is SVGIG in the germline V gene (reference sequence). The CDR3 has 10 residues.

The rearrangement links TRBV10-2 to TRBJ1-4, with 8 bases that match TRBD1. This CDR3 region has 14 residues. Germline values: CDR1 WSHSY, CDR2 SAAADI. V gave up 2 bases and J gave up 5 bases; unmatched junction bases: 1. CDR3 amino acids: CASSEDRGNEKLFF. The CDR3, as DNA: TGCGCCAGCAGTGAGGACAGGGGAAATGAAAAACTGTTTTTT.

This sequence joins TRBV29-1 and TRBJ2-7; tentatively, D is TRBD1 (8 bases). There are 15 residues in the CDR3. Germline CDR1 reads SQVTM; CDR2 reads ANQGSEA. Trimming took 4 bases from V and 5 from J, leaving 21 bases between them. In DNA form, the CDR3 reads TGCAGCGTTGTCGCGGGAGTCCACAGGGGGGACGAGCAGTACTTC. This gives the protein CSVVAGVHRGDEQYF.

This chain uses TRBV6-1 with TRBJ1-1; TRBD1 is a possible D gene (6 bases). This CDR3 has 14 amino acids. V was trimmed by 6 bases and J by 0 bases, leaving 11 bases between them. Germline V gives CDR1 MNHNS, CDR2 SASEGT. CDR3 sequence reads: CASRAGTMNTEAFF. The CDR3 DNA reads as TGTGCCAGCAGGGCCGGGACAATGAACACTGAAGCTTTCTTT.

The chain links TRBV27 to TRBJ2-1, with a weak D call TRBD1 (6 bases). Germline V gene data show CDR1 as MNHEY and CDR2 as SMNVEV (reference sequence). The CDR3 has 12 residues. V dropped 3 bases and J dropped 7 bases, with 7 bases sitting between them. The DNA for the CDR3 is TGTGCCAGCAGTTTGGGGGCTAATGAGCAGTTCTTC. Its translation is CASSLGANEQFF.

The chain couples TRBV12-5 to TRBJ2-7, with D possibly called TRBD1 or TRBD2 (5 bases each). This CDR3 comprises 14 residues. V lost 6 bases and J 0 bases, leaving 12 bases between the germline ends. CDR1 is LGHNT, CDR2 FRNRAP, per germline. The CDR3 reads CASGPDTSSYEQYF. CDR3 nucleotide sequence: TGTGCTAGTGGCCCGGACACTAGCTCCTACGAGCAGTACTTC.

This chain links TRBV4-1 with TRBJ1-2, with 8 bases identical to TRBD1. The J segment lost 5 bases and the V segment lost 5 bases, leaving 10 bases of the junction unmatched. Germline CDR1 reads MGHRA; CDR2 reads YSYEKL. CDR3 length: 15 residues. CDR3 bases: TGCGCCAGCAGCACCCCCGGGACAGGAGAGTATGGCTACACCTTC. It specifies CASSTPGTGEYGYTF.

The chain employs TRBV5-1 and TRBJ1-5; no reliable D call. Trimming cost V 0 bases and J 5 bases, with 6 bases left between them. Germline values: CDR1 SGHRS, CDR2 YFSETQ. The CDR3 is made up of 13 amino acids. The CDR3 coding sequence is TGCGCCAGCAGCTTGGAGGTGGATCAGCCCCAGCATTTT. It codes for CASSLEVDQPQHF.

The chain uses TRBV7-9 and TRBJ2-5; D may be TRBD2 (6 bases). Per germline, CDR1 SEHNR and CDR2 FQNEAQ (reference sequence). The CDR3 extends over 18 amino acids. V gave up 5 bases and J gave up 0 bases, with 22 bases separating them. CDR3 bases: TGTGCCAGCAGCATAATAACCTTAGCGGACCTGTACCAAGAGACCCAGTACTTC. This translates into CASSIITLADLYQETQYF.

The CDR3 loop reads CASRIGPNTGELFF. In nucleotides, the CDR3 is TGTGCCAGCCGCATCGGCCCGAACACCGGGGAGCTGTTTTTT. This rearrangement joins TRBV25-1 to TRBJ2-2; D ambiguous. V dropped 8 bases and J dropped 0 bases, with 10 bases sitting between them. Germline V gives CDR1 MGHDK, CDR2 SYGVNS. The CDR3 is 14 amino acids.